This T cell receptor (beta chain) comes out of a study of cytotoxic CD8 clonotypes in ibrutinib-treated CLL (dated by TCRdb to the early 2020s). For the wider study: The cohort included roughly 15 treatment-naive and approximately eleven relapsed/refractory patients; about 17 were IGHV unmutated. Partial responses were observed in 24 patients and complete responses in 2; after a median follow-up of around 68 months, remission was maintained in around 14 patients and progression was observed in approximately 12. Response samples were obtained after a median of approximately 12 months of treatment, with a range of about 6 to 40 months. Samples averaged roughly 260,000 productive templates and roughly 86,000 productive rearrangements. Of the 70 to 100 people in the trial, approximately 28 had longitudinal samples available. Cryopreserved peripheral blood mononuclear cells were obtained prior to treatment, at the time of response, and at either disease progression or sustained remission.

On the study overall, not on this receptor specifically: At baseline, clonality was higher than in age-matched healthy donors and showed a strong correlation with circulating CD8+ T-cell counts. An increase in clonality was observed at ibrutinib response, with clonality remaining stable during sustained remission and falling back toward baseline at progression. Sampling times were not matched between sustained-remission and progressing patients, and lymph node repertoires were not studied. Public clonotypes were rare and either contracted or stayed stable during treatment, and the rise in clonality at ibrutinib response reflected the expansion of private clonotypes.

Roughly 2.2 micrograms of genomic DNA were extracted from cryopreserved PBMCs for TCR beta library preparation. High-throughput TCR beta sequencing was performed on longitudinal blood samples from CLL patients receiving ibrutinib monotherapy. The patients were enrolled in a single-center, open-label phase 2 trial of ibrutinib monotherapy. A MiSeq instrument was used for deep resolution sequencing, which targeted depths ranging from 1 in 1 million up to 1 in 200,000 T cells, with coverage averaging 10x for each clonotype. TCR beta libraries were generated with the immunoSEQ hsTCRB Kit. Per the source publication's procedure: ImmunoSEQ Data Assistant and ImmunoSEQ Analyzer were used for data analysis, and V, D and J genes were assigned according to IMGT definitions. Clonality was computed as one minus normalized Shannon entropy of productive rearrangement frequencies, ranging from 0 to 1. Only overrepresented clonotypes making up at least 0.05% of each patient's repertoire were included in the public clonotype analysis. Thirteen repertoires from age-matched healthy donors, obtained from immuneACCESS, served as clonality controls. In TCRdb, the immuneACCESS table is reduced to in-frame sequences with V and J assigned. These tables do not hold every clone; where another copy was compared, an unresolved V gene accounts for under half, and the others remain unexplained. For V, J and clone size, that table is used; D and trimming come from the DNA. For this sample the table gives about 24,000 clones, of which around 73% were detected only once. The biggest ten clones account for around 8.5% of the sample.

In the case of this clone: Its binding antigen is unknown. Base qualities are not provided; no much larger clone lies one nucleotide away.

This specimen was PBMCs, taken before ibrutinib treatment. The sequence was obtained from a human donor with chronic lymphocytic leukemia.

The sequenced DNA is TGTGCCAGCTCTCGTTTAGCGGGAGCTCTCACGAGCACAGATACGCAGTATTTT. Its protein product is CASSRLAGALTSTDTQYF. The chain links TRBV9 with TRBJ2-3; the junction holds 9 bases that match TRBD2. Trimmed from V: 7 bases; trimmed from J: 0 bases; junction bases lacking a gene match: 15. The germline V gene specifies SGDLS as CDR1 and YYNGEE as CDR2. The CDR3 runs 18 residues from the cysteine to the phenylalanine. Of the read, only the CDR3 DNA is kept; its 54 bases are in frame from base 1.